The TCR beta chain under discussion was sequenced for a study of a mutant IDH1 vaccine in newly diagnosed glioma. Germline CDR1 SQVTM, CDR2 ANQGSEA. Trimming took 2 bases from V and 3 from J, leaving 10 bases between them. The CDR3 sequence is 13 residues long. Time point specified: week 47, end of study. The content of each vaccine dose was 300 ug of mutant IDH1 20-mer peptide, and topical imiquimod accompanied it. Produced via immunoSEQ multiplex PCR; TCRdb's table is partial and in-frame only. The table has under 45,000 clones, roughly 82% seen once. Comments on this clone: Its antigen is still unknown.

The genes are TRBV29-1 and TRBJ1-1; D gene unclear. The material sequenced was PBMCs, taken from a glioma patient whose treatment included an IDH1 peptide vaccine. The receptor was derived from a man aged 18 to 29 with glioma. Some clones in this sample may be carry-over from other donors' samples. The DNA of the CDR3 is TGCAGCGTTGAACGGGCCCCAGACACTGAAGCTTTCTTT. Residues: CSVERAPDTEAFF.